These T cell receptor beta chains were read from a single sample in a study of blood T cell repertoires in COVID-19. Profiled with immunoSEQ multiplex PCR; TCRdb holds only in-frame clones, not every one. The sample consists of roughly 250,000 clones, roughly four fifths of them appearing once. The sequencing sample was made of peripheral blood. These receptors all stem from a woman aged 80 or over with acute or convalescent COVID-19. Both conserved end residues are part of each CDR3. D genes are given only for firm matches. Some rows have no size entry. The others give once, few or many, or a class for an expanded clone.

d_call j_call clone_size v_call cdr3_aa cdr3_nt
. TRBJ2-3 . TRBV18 CASSPPSTDTQYF TGTGCCAGCTCACCCCCAAGCACAGATACGCAGTATTTT
. TRBJ2-4 . TRBV6-5 CANTRVAKNIQYF TGTGCCAACACTAGGGTAGCCAAAAACATTCAGTACTTC
. TRBJ1-6 . TRBV19 CASSILQPRRYSPLHF TGTGCCAGTAGTATATTACAGCCCCGAAGATATTCACCCCTCCACTTT
. TRBJ1-3 . TRBV7-9 CASSNIQVPGNTIYF TGTGCCAGCAGCAACATACAGGTGCCTGGAAACACCATATATTTT
TRBD1 TRBJ2-7 once TRBV27 CASSLGWRTGAYEQYF TGTGCCAGCAGTTTAGGGTGGCGGACAGGGGCCTACGAGCAGTACTTC
. TRBJ1-3 . TRBV7-9 CASGNSDSGNTIYF TGTGCCAGCGGCAATTCAGACTCTGGAAACACCATATATTTT
. TRBJ1-1 few TRBV2 CASREAPGNTEAFF TGTGCCAGCAGGGAAGCCCCAGGGAACACTGAAGCTTTCTTT
TRBD2 TRBJ2-1 . TRBV6-6 CASSLPPTSGNNEQFF TGTGCCAGCAGCCTCCCCCCGACTAGCGGAAACAATGAGCAGTTCTTC
TRBD1 TRBJ1-1 . TRBV6-5 CASNPGQQRGTEAFF TGTGCCAGCAATCCGGGACAGCAAAGGGGCACTGAAGCTTTCTTT
. TRBJ2-7 . TRBV18 CASSPGRGRYEQYF TGTGCCAGCTCACCAGGCAGGGGCAGGTACGAGCAGTACTTC
. TRBJ2-3 . TRBV7-8 CASSFGQRILTDTQYF TGTGCCAGCAGCTTTGGACAGCGAATCCTCACAGATACGCAGTATTTT
TRBD1 TRBJ1-2 once TRBV18 CASSPYRGNGYTF TGTGCCAGCTCACCATACAGGGGAAATGGCTACACCTTC
. TRBJ1-3 . TRBV2 CASSSPRGSGNTIYF TGTGCCAGCAGTTCCCCGCGGGGCTCTGGAAACACCATATATTTT
. TRBJ1-4 . TRBV12-5 CASAPTAPRDRLFF TGTGCTAGTGCCCCCACCGCACCCCGGGATCGACTGTTTTTT
. TRBJ1-5 . TRBV11-2 CASSLDRGSNQPQHF TGTGCCAGCAGCTTAGATCGGGGATCCAATCAGCCCCAGCATTTT
TRBD1 TRBJ1-1 . TRBV5-1 CASSRDGQATEAFF TGCGCCAGCAGCCGGGACGGACAGGCCACTGAAGCTTTCTTT
TRBD1 TRBJ1-5 once TRBV18 CASSLDRANQPQHF TGTGCCAGCTCTCTTGACAGGGCGAATCAGCCCCAGCATTTT
TRBD1 TRBJ1-4 few TRBV28 CASSNPGQGPTNEKLFF TGTGCCAGCAGTAACCCGGGACAGGGGCCAACTAATGAAAAACTGTTTTTT
TRBD2 TRBJ2-3 . TRBV10-3 CAISDVSSGTDTQYF TGTGCCATCAGTGATGTGTCTAGCGGAACAGATACGCAGTATTTT
. TRBJ2-1 . TRBV3-1/TRBV3-2 CASSLLAEEQFF TGTGCCAGCAGCCTCCTGGCGGAGGAGCAGTTCTTC
. TRBJ2-7 few TRBV27 CASSLNRAYEQYF TGTGCCAGCAGTTTAAACAGAGCATACGAGCAGTACTTC